A selection of T cell receptor beta chains follows, all from one sample in a study of cytomegalovirus exposure and HLA in healthy donors. Using immunoSEQ multiplex PCR, the repertoire was profiled, and TCRdb retains in-frame clones only, with some absent. The sample includes approximately 270,000 clones, approximately 86% seen only once; the top ten take less than 1.2%. The sample consisted of PBMCs. These TCRs come from a woman aged 18-35 years in good health and CMV-seronegative. The CDR3 runs from the conserved cysteine through the conserved F or W. A D gene is named only where the DNA matches it firmly.

v_gene	d_gene	j_gene	len	CDR3nt	CDR3aa
TRBV11-3	TRBD2	TRBJ2-7	14	TGTGCCAGCAGTAAGGGGAGCGGGGACTACGAGCAGTACTTC	CASSKGSGDYEQYF
TRBV27	.	TRBJ2-5	11	TGTGCCAGCAGTTTCGAGGAGACCCAGTACTTC	CASSFEETQYF
TRBV6-5	TRBD1	TRBJ2-7	14	TGTGCCAGCAGTTACTCCGGGACAGGGCACGAGCAGTACTTC	CASSYSGTGHEQYF
TRBV28	.	TRBJ2-7	12	TGTGCCAGCAGCCCTACAGCCTACGAGCAGTACTTC	CASSPTAYEQYF
TRBV13	TRBD1	TRBJ1-2	13	TGTGCCAGCAGCTTAGACAGGGGAGGTGGCTACACCTTC	CASSLDRGGGYTF
TRBV11-3	.	TRBJ2-5	14	TGTGCCAGCAGCTTTTGGAGTTCGGAAGAGACCCAGTACTTC	CASSFWSSEETQYF
TRBV14	.	TRBJ2-1	11	TGTGCCAGCAGCGTGAGAAATGAGCAGTTCTTC	CASSVRNEQFF
TRBV27	TRBD2	TRBJ2-7	14	TGTGCCAGCGCCCTTAGCGGGAGGGCCTACGAGCAGTACTTC	CASALSGRAYEQYF
TRBV4-3	.	TRBJ1-6	14	TGCGCCAGCAGCCAAGACAGGGGCCAGTCACCCCTCCACTTT	CASSQDRGQSPLHF
TRBV7-9	TRBD1	TRBJ2-1	14	TGTGCCAGCAGCTCAGTAGCAGGGGGCAATGAGCAGTTCTTC	CASSSVAGGNEQFF
TRBV6-1	TRBD1	TRBJ1-1	14	TGTGCCAGCAGGCCGGGACAGCAGGACACTGAAGCTTTCTTT	CASRPGQQDTEAFF
TRBV5-4	TRBD2	TRBJ2-2	14	TGTGCCAGCAGCCGGACTAGTGCTATTGAGGAGCTGTTTTTT	CASSRTSAIEELFF
TRBV4-1	TRBD1	TRBJ1-5	13	TGCGCCAGCAGCCAGCGAGGGGGCCAGCCCCAGCATTTT	CASSQRGGQPQHF